The 32 T cell receptor beta chains given below trace back to one sample, sequenced in a study of neoadjuvant nivolumab and ipilimumab in lung cancer. The repertoire was sequenced with immunoSEQ multiplex PCR; TCRdb's copy has only in-frame clones and lacks some. Among about 7,700 clones listed, roughly 90% were seen once. Here the sequenced sample was tumor tissue, taken after neoadjuvant nivolumab, alone or with ipilimumab, at or shortly before surgery. These receptors all come from an adult with non-small cell lung cancer. Some clones in this sample may be carry-over from other donors' samples.

CDR3 bases: TGTGCCAGCAGCCAACAGTACCCCGGATCAACCGTTCGTACTAGCTACACCTTC. It specifies CASSQQYPGSTVRTSYTF. V and J are TRBV14 and TRBJ1-2; D unresolved. V gave up 2 bases and J gave up 9 bases, with 28 bases separating them. Germline loops: CDR1 SGHDN, CDR2 FVKESK. This CDR3 comprises 18 residues. Drawing the rest from reference TRBV14 and TRBJ1-2, the complete variable domain is EAGVTQFPSHSVIEKGQTVTLRCDPISGHDNLYWYRRVMGKEIKFLLHFVKESKQDESGMPNNRFLAERTGGTYSTLKVQPAELEDSGVYFCASSQQYPGSTVRTSYTFGSGTRLTVV.

J is TRBJ1-1 and V is TRBV4-3, with a possible D match to TRBD1 (6 bases). Trimming pared 4 bases from V and 4 bases from J, leaving 16 bases between. The CDR3 totals 15 residues. Germline CDR1 LGHNA, CDR2 YSLEER. In nucleotides, the CDR3 is TGCGCCAGCAGCCGGGAACCACAGGGTGTCACTGAAGCTTTCTTT. Translation gives CASSREPQGVTEAFF.

The rearrangement joins TRBV10-3 to TRBJ2-7; 9 bases match TRBD2. Trimming removed 0 bases from V and 5 bases from J; junction bases left unmatched: 5. From germline, CDR1 is ENHRY and CDR2 SYGVKD. The CDR3 runs to 15 residues. The CDR3 sequence is CAISESVAGDHEQYF. CDR3 DNA: TGTGCCATCAGTGAGTCGGTAGCGGGAGACCACGAGCAGTACTTC.

This chain uses TRBV6-5 with TRBJ2-1, with D possibly being TRBD1 or TRBD2 (5 bases each). Trimming took 6 bases from V and 2 from J, leaving 11 bases between them. Germline V gene sequence: CDR1 MNHEY, CDR2 SVGAGI. The CDR3 has 14 residues. The CDR3 bases are TGTGCCAGCAGATGGGGGAATACCTACAATGAGCAGTTCTTC. Encoded protein: CASRWGNTYNEQFF.

The gene calls are TRBV5-6 and TRBJ2-1, with D perhaps matching TRBD1 (5 bases). Trimming left V 0 bases short and J 9 bases short, with 7 bases between. This CDR3 is built from 12 residues. Germline values: CDR1 SGHDT, CDR2 YYEEEE. In nucleotides, the CDR3 is TGTGCCAGCAGCTTGGCTGGGGCTGAGCAGTTCTTC. The encoded protein is CASSLAGAEQFF.

The rearrangement joins TRBV6-5 to TRBJ2-5; 8 nucleotides agree with TRBD1. This CDR3 has 13 residues. Losses at the gene ends were 6 bases for V and 1 base for J; bases not matched to a gene: 1. Germline loops: CDR1 MNHEY, CDR2 SVGAGI. The CDR3 here is CASRGQGQETQYF. The CDR3 coding sequence is TGTGCCAGCAGAGGACAGGGCCAAGAGACCCAGTACTTC.

The rearrangement uses TRBV19 and TRBJ2-7; the match to TRBD2 covers 12 bases. The germline gives CDR1 LNHDA, CDR2 SQIVND (reference sequence). This CDR3 comprises 15 residues. V shed 5 bases, J shed 3 bases, and the junction held 5 bases outside the gene matches. The DNA of the CDR3 is TGTGCCAGTAGTCCCGGGACTAGCGGGTTCTACGAGCAGTACTTC. It codes for CASSPGTSGFYEQYF.

The chain employs TRBV18 and TRBJ1-1; D is unclear. V was clipped by 1 base and J by 6 bases, with 12 bases between them. The CDR3 has 14 residues. Per the germline V gene, CDR1 is KGHSH and CDR2 is LQKENI. The CDR3: CASSPQVGGAEAFF. The DNA of the CDR3 is TGTGCCAGCTCACCACAGGTCGGCGGTGCTGAAGCTTTCTTT.

This rearrangement joins TRBV30 to TRBJ1-5; TRBD1 might be the D (6 bases). The germline V gene has CDR1 GTSNPN and CDR2 SVGIG (reference sequence). The CDR3 runs 15 residues. V was clipped by 2 bases and J by 6 bases, with 17 bases between them. The CDR3: CAWSISRGGLQPQHF. The CDR3 DNA reads as TGTGCCTGGAGTATATCCCGGGGGGGGCTTCAGCCCCAGCATTTT.

The chain joins TRBV4-2 to TRBJ2-3; D perhaps matches TRBD2 (6 bases). The CDR3 is 16 residues long. The V end was cut by 0 bases, the J end by 5 bases, with 15 bases between. CDR1 and CDR2 (germline): LGHNA, YNFKEQ. The DNA for the CDR3 is TGTGCCAGCAGCCAAGATTTCCGGGGGAGAGGAGATACGCAGTATTTT. Translated: CASSQDFRGRGDTQYF.

This chain links TRBV5-6 with TRBJ2-3; 7 bases map to TRBD1. The CDR3 is 13 residues long. From germline, CDR1 is SGHDT and CDR2 YYEEEE. J was trimmed by 8 bases and V by 4 bases; bases with no gene match: 7. The CDR3 here is CASSHGTEGTQYF. The CDR3 region has the DNA TGTGCCAGCAGCCACGGGACAGAGGGTACGCAGTATTTT.

The chain has TRBV11-1 and TRBJ2-5; D is unresolved. Trimming took 5 bases from V and 2 from J, leaving 15 bases between them. Per the germline V gene, CDR1 is SGHAT and CDR2 is FQDESV (reference sequence). This CDR3 has 15 amino acids. CDR3 DNA sequence: TGTGCCAGCAGCCCGGTGGTTACAGATCAAGAGACCCAGTACTTC. Amino acids: CASSPVVTDQETQYF.

The CDR3 sequence is CASSGPAGGSNTQYF. DNA of the CDR3: TGTGCCAGCAGCGGACCAGCGGGAGGCTCTAATACGCAGTATTTT. The chain uses TRBV6-5 and TRBJ2-3; TRBD2 matches 9 bases. Trimming removed 6 bases from V and 7 bases from J; junction bases left unmatched: 11. CDR3 length equals 15 residues. Germline V gives CDR1 MNHEY, CDR2 SVGAGI.

The CDR3 nucleotides read TGCAGCGTTGGGGCAGGGCGCCACGAGCAGTACTTC. Residues: CSVGAGRHEQYF. This chain uses TRBV29-1 with TRBJ2-7, with a possible D match to TRBD1 (5 bases). The V end lost 4 bases, the J end lost 5 bases, and 12 bases lay between the germline ends. CDR3 length: 12 amino acids. CDR1 is SQVTM, CDR2 ANQGSEA, per germline.

The chain has TRBV7-9 and TRBJ1-1; 7 bases line up with TRBD1. With 0 bases clipped from V and 1 base from J, the junction kept 2 bases outside the gene matches. Germline V gene lookup returns CDR1 SEHNR and CDR2 FQNEAQ (reference sequence). This CDR3 is 15 amino acids long. CDR3 bases: TGTGCCAGCAGCTTAGCGCAGGGGGGGAACACTGAAGCTTTCTTT. Translating gives CASSLAQGGNTEAFF.

The V and J genes are TRBV7-9 and TRBJ2-5; D possibly corresponds to TRBD1 (6 bases). This CDR3 has 13 residues. CDR1 and CDR2 from the germline V gene are SEHNR and FQNEAQ (reference sequence). With 3 bases removed from V and 3 bases from J, the gap between germline ends came to 8 bases. The CDR3 region is CASSFAGEETQYF. The DNA of the CDR3 is TGTGCCAGCAGCTTCGCAGGGGAAGAGACCCAGTACTTC.

The chain has TRBV5-5 and TRBJ1-2; D is unclear. Germline assignment: CDR1 SGHKS and CDR2 YYEKEE (reference sequence). V was cut by 5 bases and J by 0 bases, with 5 bases left in between. The CDR3 spans 12 residues. The CDR3: CASSTANYGYTF. Written as DNA, the CDR3 is TGTGCCAGCAGTACAGCTAACTATGGCTACACCTTC.

The rearrangement links TRBV7-9 to TRBJ1-1; no reliable D call. Trimming left V 1 base short and J 1 base short, with 10 bases between. Germline CDR1 reads SEHNR; CDR2 reads FQNEAQ (reference sequence). This CDR3 has 15 amino acids. CDR3 DNA: TGTGCCAGCAGCTTAGGGGGAAGTGGGAACACTGAAGCTTTCTTT. Protein sequence: CASSLGGSGNTEAFF.

The V gene is TRBV7-9, the J gene TRBJ2-5; D unclear. V was shortened by 5 bases and J by 1 base, with 11 bases between the two germline ends. Germline V gene sequence: CDR1 SEHNR, CDR2 FQNEAQ (reference sequence). The CDR3 has 14 residues. Written as DNA, the CDR3 is TGTGCCAGCAGCCGTGGAGCAGTCCAAGAGACCCAGTACTTC. Translation: CASSRGAVQETQYF.

The chain uses TRBV7-2 and TRBJ2-7; D remains unclear. Trimming pared 1 base from V and 6 bases from J, leaving 7 bases between. Germline V gives CDR1 SGHTA, CDR2 FQGNSA. CDR3 length equals 12 residues. CDR3 region: CASSLGASEQYF. Here the CDR3 DNA reads TGTGCCAGCAGCTTAGGAGCCTCCGAGCAGTACTTC.

This rearrangement joins TRBV5-1 to TRBJ2-7; D ambiguous. The germline V and J ends were trimmed by 0 bases and 3 bases, with 13 bases remaining between them. The CDR3 is 15 residues long. From germline, CDR1 is SGHRS and CDR2 YFSETQ. The CDR3 loop is CASSLEAVGIYEQYF. The CDR3 nucleotides are TGCGCCAGCAGCTTGGAGGCGGTAGGGATCTACGAGCAGTACTTC.

CDR3 nucleotide sequence: TGTGCCAGCAATAAGGGACTAGCGACCGGGGAGCTGTTTTTT. Its translation is CASNKGLATGELFF. This chain uses TRBV19 with TRBJ2-2; TRBD2 aligns across 10 bases. V trimming: 9 bases; J trimming: 5 bases; junction bases outside the gene matches: 6. The V gene's germline CDR1 is LNHDA and CDR2 SQIVND (reference sequence). The CDR3 is made up of 14 amino acids.

V usage is TRBV5-1 and J usage is TRBJ2-3, with D perhaps TRBD1 or TRBD2 (5 bases each). This CDR3 is 11 amino acids long. The ends were cut back, 8 bases at V and 6 bases at J, with 10 bases in the middle. Germline V gives CDR1 SGHRS, CDR2 YFSETQ. Written as DNA, the CDR3 is TGCGCCAGTGGGGGTTCTGATACGCAGTATTTT. Its protein product is CASGGSDTQYF.

This clone was seen a single time. This chain joins TRBV18 and TRBJ2-6; D unresolved. The CDR3 is made up of 14 amino acids. Germline CDR1 and CDR2: KGHSH and LQKENI. V shed 2 bases and J shed 2 bases, with 4 bases lying between them. This CDR3 reads CASSPGPGANVLTF. The CDR3 DNA is TGTGCCAGCTCACCAGGGCCTGGGGCCAACGTCCTGACTTTC.

The rearrangement uses TRBV7-9 and TRBJ2-1, with 9 bases aligning to TRBD2. Germline loops: CDR1 SEHNR, CDR2 FQNEAQ (reference sequence). The CDR3 has 15 amino acids. The V segment lost 7 bases and the J segment 8 bases; nucleotides outside the gene matches: 12. For the CDR3, the DNA is TGTGCCAGCACCCCTTCGGCGGGAGGGCAGGATGAGCAGTTCTTC. Its protein product is CASTPSAGGQDEQFF.

The chain is built from TRBV11-1 and TRBJ2-5, with D possibly TRBD1 on 5 matching bases. V lost 7 bases and J lost 5, with 23 bases in between. This CDR3 spans 16 amino acids. CDR1 and CDR2 from the germline V gene are SGHAT and FQDESV (reference sequence). DNA of the CDR3: TGTGCCAGCATCCCAAGGGGTGCCCGATCTGGGGAGACCCAGTACTTC. It yields the protein CASIPRGARSGETQYF.

The genes are TRBV6-1 and TRBJ2-2; perhaps TRBD2 as D (6 bases). The CDR3 covers 15 residues. Germline V lookup: CDR1 MNHNS, CDR2 SASEGT. Trimming pared 2 bases from V and 5 bases from J, leaving 12 bases between. The CDR3 coding sequence is TGTGCCAGCAGTGAACGGCGGGGCCGGACCGGGGAGCTGTTTTTT. It yields the protein CASSERRGRTGELFF.

The rearrangement links TRBV28 to TRBJ2-1, with unresolved D. V lost 6 bases to trimming and J lost 6 bases, with 12 bases between them. The CDR3 has 13 amino acids. CDR1 is MDHEN, CDR2 SYDVKM, per germline. Written as DNA, the CDR3 is TGTGCCAGCAGCCCCTACGGTGGCAATGAGCAGTTCTTC. Protein product: CASSPYGGNEQFF. The full variable domain, in which reference TRBV28 and TRBJ2-1 provide the parts outside the CDR3, is DVKVTQSSRYLVKRTGEKVFLECVQDMDHENMFWYRQDPGLGLRLIYFSYDVKMKEKGDIPEGYSVSREKKERFSLILESASTNQTSMYLCASSPYGGNEQFFGPGTRLTVL.

This chain links TRBV10-3 with TRBJ2-1; D gene uncertain. The V end was cut by 2 bases, the J end by 8 bases, with 16 bases between. Per germline, CDR1 ENHRY and CDR2 SYGVKD. The CDR3 sequence is 15 residues long. For the CDR3, the DNA is TGTGCCATCAGTGAGGTCAATAGTAGATCGGATGAGCAGTTCTTC. Protein product: CAISEVNSRSDEQFF.

The chain joins TRBV6-5 to TRBJ2-7, with D unresolved. This CDR3 has 13 amino acids. The germline gives CDR1 MNHEY, CDR2 SVGAGI. V dropped 5 bases and J dropped 10 bases, with 18 bases sitting between them. The CDR3 loop is CASSLTTRAKQYF. The CDR3 region has the DNA TGTGCCAGCAGTCTTACAACAAGAGCCAAACAGTACTTC.

This chain links TRBV6-5 with TRBJ2-5; D ambiguous. Germline CDR1 MNHEY, CDR2 SVGAGI. Trimming took off 5 bases at V and 5 bases at J, with 12 bases between the two ends. The CDR3 covers 13 residues. The CDR3 region has the DNA TGTGCCAGCAGTCCCACCTCTGGGGAGACCCAGTACTTC. Its translation is CASSPTSGETQYF.

The chain combines TRBV7-8 with TRBJ2-7, with D possibly matching TRBD1 (6 bases). There are 15 residues in the CDR3. Per germline, CDR1 SGHVS and CDR2 FQNEAQ. With 5 bases removed from V and 0 bases from J, the gap between germline ends came to 14 bases. CDR3 in amino acids: CASSPQGTYSYEQYF. In nucleotides, the CDR3 is TGTGCCAGCAGCCCTCAAGGGACATACTCCTACGAGCAGTACTTC.